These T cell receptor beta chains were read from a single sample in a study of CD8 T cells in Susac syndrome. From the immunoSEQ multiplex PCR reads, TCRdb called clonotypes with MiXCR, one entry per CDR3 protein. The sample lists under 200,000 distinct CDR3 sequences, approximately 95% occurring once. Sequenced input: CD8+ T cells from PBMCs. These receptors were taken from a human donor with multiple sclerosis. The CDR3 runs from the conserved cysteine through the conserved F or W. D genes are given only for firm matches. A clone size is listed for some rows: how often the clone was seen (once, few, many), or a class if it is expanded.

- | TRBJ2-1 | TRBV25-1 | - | CASSADPNSYNEQFF | TGTGCCAGCAGTGCCGACCCAAACTCCTACAATGAGCAGTTCTTC
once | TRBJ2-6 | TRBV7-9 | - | CASSIRPGFGANVLTF | TGTGCCAGCAGCATCCGACCAGGGTTTGGGGCCAACGTCCTGACTTTC
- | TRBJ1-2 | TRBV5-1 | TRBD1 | CASSPRTGQERYGYTF | TGCGCCAGCAGCCCACGGACGGGACAGGAGAGATATGGCTACACCTTC
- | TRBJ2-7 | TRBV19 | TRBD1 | CASSPRGQNIYEQYF | TGTGCCAGTAGTCCAAGGGGACAGAATATCTACGAGCAGTACTTC
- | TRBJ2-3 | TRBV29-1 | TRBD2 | CSVVRRELGTDTQYF | TGCAGCGTTGTCAGGCGGGAGCTCGGCACAGATACGCAGTATTTT
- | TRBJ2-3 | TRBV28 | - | CASSLSGGGDTQYF | TGTGCCAGCAGTTTATCAGGAGGAGGAGATACGCAGTATTTT
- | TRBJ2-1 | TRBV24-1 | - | CATSDNRDRYNEQFF | TGTGCCACCAGTGATAACAGGGACCGGTACAATGAGCAGTTCTTC
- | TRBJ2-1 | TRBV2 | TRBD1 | CASSPGTGALGEQFF | TGTGCCAGCAGCCCTGGGACAGGTGCTTTGGGTGAGCAGTTCTTC
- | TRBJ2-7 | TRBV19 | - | CASKGDDGLLGQYF | TGTGCCAGTAAGGGGGACGACGGACTTCTGGGGCAGTACTTC
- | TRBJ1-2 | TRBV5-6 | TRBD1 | CASSVGWTGRLSYGYTF | TGTGCCAGCAGCGTTGGATGGACAGGAAGACTTAGCTATGGCTACACCTTC
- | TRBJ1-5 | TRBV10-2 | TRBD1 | CASRLDRGGNQPQHF | TGCGCCAGCAGACTCGACAGGGGAGGCAATCAGCCCCAGCATTTT
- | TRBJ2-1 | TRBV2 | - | CASSGLDNEQFF | TGTGCCAGCAGTGGTCTGGACAATGAGCAGTTCTTC
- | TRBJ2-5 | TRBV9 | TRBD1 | CASSVAGQGRETQYF | TGTGCCAGCAGCGTAGCGGGACAGGGGAGAGAGACCCAGTACTTC
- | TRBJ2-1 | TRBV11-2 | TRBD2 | CASSLLAGDNEQFF | TGTGCCAGCAGCTTACTAGCGGGGGACAATGAGCAGTTCTTC
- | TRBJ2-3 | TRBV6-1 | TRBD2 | CASGPSFRLAENTDTQYF | TGTGCCAGCGGACCCTCCTTTAGACTAGCGGAAAACACAGATACGCAGTATTTT
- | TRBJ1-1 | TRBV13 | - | CASRQQQNTEAFF | TGTGCCAGCAGACAACAGCAGAACACTGAAGCTTTCTTT
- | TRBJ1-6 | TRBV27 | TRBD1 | CASRPLGQLNSPLHF | TGTGCCAGCAGGCCATTGGGACAGCTAAATTCACCCCTCCACTTT
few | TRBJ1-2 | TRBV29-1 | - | CSVVGGLGGYTF | TGCAGCGTTGTTGGCGGGTTAGGTGGCTACACCTTC
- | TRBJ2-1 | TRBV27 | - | CASRLPSLGQFF | TGTGCCAGCAGATTGCCTTCCTTAGGGCAGTTCTTC
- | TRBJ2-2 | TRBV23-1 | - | CASSQQTEANTGELFF | TGCGCCAGCAGTCAACAGACAGAGGCGAACACCGGGGAGCTGTTTTTT
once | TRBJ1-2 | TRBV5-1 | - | CASSVGTRADYYGYTF | TGCGCCAGCAGCGTTGGGACAAGGGCCGACTACTATGGCTACACCTTC
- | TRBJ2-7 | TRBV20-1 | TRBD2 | CSARAGGLYEQYF | TGCAGTGCTAGAGCGGGGGGGCTGTACGAGCAGTACTTC
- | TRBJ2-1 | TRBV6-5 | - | CASSYSIVNEQFF | TGTGCCAGCAGTTACTCGATAGTAAATGAGCAGTTCTTC
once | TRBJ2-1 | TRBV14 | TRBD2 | CASSQLADFSSYNEQFF | TGTGCCAGCAGCCAGCTAGCGGACTTCAGCTCCTACAATGAGCAGTTCTTC
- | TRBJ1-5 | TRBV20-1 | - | CSAGDRSQPQHF | TGCAGTGCTGGAGACAGGAGTCAGCCCCAGCATTTT
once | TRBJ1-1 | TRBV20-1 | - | CSAASEPRDTEAFF | TGCAGTGCCGCTAGTGAGCCAAGGGACACTGAAGCTTTCTTT
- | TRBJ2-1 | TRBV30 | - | CAWSVLPDTDFVYNEQFF | TGTGCCTGGAGTGTACTCCCGGACACCGACTTTGTCTACAATGAGCAGTTCTTC
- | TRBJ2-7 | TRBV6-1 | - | CASEVGPLYEQYF | TGTGCCAGCGAGGTAGGGCCTCTCTACGAGCAGTACTTC
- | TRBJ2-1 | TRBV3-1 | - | CASSQVGDAEQFF | TGTGCCAGCAGCCAAGTGGGAGATGCTGAGCAGTTCTTC
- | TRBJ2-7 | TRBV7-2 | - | CASSPAPGALPYEQYF | TGTGCCAGCAGCCCCGCCCCCGGAGCCCTTCCCTACGAGCAGTACTTC
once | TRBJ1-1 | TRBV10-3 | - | CAIGEGVNTEAFF | TGTGCCATCGGAGAGGGGGTGAACACTGAAGCTTTCTTT
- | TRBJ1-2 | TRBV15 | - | CATSRDSGSNYGYTF | TGTGCCACCAGCAGAGATTCCGGCAGTAACTATGGCTACACCTTC
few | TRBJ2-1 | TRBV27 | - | CASRRGGSSYNEQFF | TGTGCCAGCAGGCGTGGAGGGAGCTCCTACAATGAGCAGTTCTTC
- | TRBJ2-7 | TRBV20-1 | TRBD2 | CSARPHRVGGRALDEQYF | TGCAGTGCTAGACCACACAGGGTTGGCGGGAGGGCCCTCGACGAGCAGTACTTC
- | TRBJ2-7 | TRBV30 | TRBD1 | CAWSQGVPYEQYF | TGTGCCTGGTCACAGGGGGTTCCCTACGAGCAGTACTTC
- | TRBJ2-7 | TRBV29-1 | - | CSVPGPTSYEQYF | TGCAGCGTTCCAGGCCCTACATCCTACGAGCAGTACTTC
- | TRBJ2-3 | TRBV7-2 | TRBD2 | CASCCGAGGPLIIDTQYF | TGTGCCAGCTGCTGTGGGGCGGGAGGGCCCCTCATTATAGATACGCAGTATTTT
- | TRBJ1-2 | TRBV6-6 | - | CASSYSLQGGYYGYTF | TGTGCCAGCAGTTACTCGCTCCAGGGAGGTTACTATGGCTACACCTTC
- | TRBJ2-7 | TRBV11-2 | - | CASSLARVDSYEQYF | TGTGCCAGCAGCTTAGCCAGAGTCGACTCCTACGAGCAGTACTTC
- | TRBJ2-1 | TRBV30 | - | CAWRRRGDEQFF | TGTGCCTGGAGGAGAAGGGGGGATGAGCAGTTCTTC
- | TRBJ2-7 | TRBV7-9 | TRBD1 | CASSLPLFGTETYEQYF | TGTGCCAGCAGCTTACCCTTGTTCGGGACAGAGACCTACGAGCAGTACTTC